This T cell receptor beta chain came from a study of T-cell reconstitution after alpha-beta-depleted transplantation in children. About this clonotype: Its antigen remains unidentified.

Preparation of the TCRbeta library used unique molecular identifiers. TCRdb ran MiXCR on the PCR reads and lists one entry per CDR3 protein. The repertoire consists of just over 950,000 distinct CDR3 sequences, with roughly 29% occurring once and the leading ten covering over 25%. Trimming shortened V by 7 bases and J by 7 bases, and 14 bases separated the two germline ends. This CDR3 contains 11 residues. Germline CDR1 SQVTM, CDR2 ANQGSEA. Study-level results: Several hundred expanded graft clones reportedly gave rise to the alpha-beta T cells present about two months after transplant. Most T-cell counts and diversity one year after the transplant came from T cells that were newly produced. Some patients owed their high day-60 TCRbeta diversity to surviving recipient T cells and thymic progenitors.

This rearrangement joins TRBV29-1 to TRBJ2-7; the D gene is possibly TRBD2 (5 bases). This specimen consisted of PBMCs, mostly from graft donor cells, obtained 360 days after TCRalphabeta/CD19-depleted stem cell transplant. This TCR derives from a boy under two years old who had a stem cell transplant for SCID, so the T cells may come from the graft donor. CDR3 bases: TGCAGCGCTCGTGAGGGTCGGGAGCAGTACTTC. It encodes CSAREGREQYF.